This is a list of T cell receptor beta chains from one sample in a study of monozygotic twins with cystic fibrosis. TCRdb's copy holds only in-frame clones and misses some; the assay was immunoSEQ multiplex PCR. The sample has tens of thousands of clones, less than 95% seen once. Input material: blood. The origin of the receptors is a girl aged 2 to 9 with cystic fibrosis. CDR3s include the opening cysteine and the closing phenylalanine or tryptophan. D genes are given only for firm matches. Size is stated for part of the rows, as once, few or many counts, or as a class when the clone is expanded.

J gene	V gene	D gene	clone size	CDR3 DNA	CDR3 protein
TRBJ1-2	TRBV29-1	TRBD1	-	TGCAGCGTTGAATATTGGGACAGATCCTATGGCTACACCTTC	CSVEYWDRSYGYTF
TRBJ2-3	TRBV9	-	-	TGTGCCAGCAGCCCCGGGACATTAGATACGCAGTATTTT	CASSPGTLDTQYF
TRBJ1-1	TRBV5-1	-	-	TGCGCCAGCAGCTTGGCCGCTGGGGGCGATGGAGCTTTCTTT	CASSLAAGGDGAFF
TRBJ2-2	TRBV29-1	-	-	TGCAGCGTTGGCATGAAAGCGAACACCGGGGAGCTGTTTTTT	CSVGMKANTGELFF
TRBJ1-3	TRBV6-5	-	-	TGTGCCAGCAGTTACTATGGGCCTGAATTTGGAAACACCATATATTTT	CASSYYGPEFGNTIYF
TRBJ1-6	TRBV25-1	TRBD1	-	TGTGCCAGCAGTGGGACAGGTTTTAATTCACCCCTCCACTTT	CASSGTGFNSPLHF
TRBJ1-2	TRBV4-1	TRBD1	-	TGCGCCAGCAGCCAACAACCCCAGGGGGCGCGTAGCTATGGCTACACCTTC	CASSQQPQGARSYGYTF
TRBJ2-3	TRBV4-1	TRBD2	-	TGCGCCAGCAGCCAAGCGGCGGGGGGGCGGTATACGCAGTATTTT	CASSQAAGGRYTQYF
TRBJ2-3	TRBV7-2	TRBD2	-	TGTGCCAGCAGCTTAAGGCTAGCGGAGGGAATAAACACAGATACGCAGTATTTT	CASSLRLAEGINTDTQYF
TRBJ2-1	TRBV29-1	TRBD2	-	TGCAGCGTTGAGTTTCTAGCGGGGGAGAACAATGAGCAGTTCTTC	CSVEFLAGENNEQFF
TRBJ2-2	TRBV7-9	-	-	TGTGCCAGCTCCACCGGGGAGCTGTTTTTT	CASSTGELFF
TRBJ2-1	TRBV7-9	-	-	TGTGCCAGCAGCCCGCTAGATGGGACTGCCAGCTCCTACAATGAGCAGTTCTTC	CASSPLDGTASSYNEQFF
TRBJ2-3	TRBV6-4	-	-	TGTGCCAGCAGTGACTCTGGGACCTCAGGGGCAGATACGCAGTATTTT	CASSDSGTSGADTQYF
TRBJ2-7	TRBV5-6	-	-	TGTGCCAGCAGCTTGGTGGGTAGCTACGAGCAGTACTTC	CASSLVGSYEQYF
TRBJ1-4	TRBV7-6	TRBD1	-	TGTGCCAGCAGCTTAGGGACAGGAAATGAAAAACTGTTTTTT	CASSLGTGNEKLFF
TRBJ1-4	TRBV25-1	TRBD1	-	TGTGCCAGCAGTAAATCTTTAGGAGACAGGGGGGATGAAAAACTGTTTTTT	CASSKSLGDRGDEKLFF
TRBJ1-1	TRBV4-1	-	-	TGCGCCAGCAGCCAAAGCTCTACTAGAGGGGGAACTGAAGCTTTCTTT	CASSQSSTRGGTEAFF
TRBJ1-1	TRBV5-1	-	-	TGCGCCAGCAGAGTCGGGGATGTTATGAACACTGAAGCTTTCTTT	CASRVGDVMNTEAFF
TRBJ2-1	TRBV6-1	-	-	TGTGCCAGCAGTCCCCAGGGTAATGAGCAGTTCTTC	CASSPQGNEQFF
TRBJ2-7	TRBV7-2	-	-	TGTGCCAGCAGCCCGCCCCCCTCCTGGCGGGGGCGCTACGAGCAGTACTTC	CASSPPPSWRGRYEQYF
TRBJ1-1	TRBV6-1	-	-	TGTGCCAGCAGTGGCAGGGTGGACACTGAAGCTTTCTTT	CASSGRVDTEAFF
TRBJ1-1	TRBV7-3	-	-	TGTGCCAGCAGCTCTAGGACGAACACTGAAGCTTTCTTT	CASSSRTNTEAFF
TRBJ1-3	TRBV4-1	-	-	TGCGCCAGCAGCCCTGGAAACACCATATATTTT	CASSPGNTIYF
TRBJ2-1	TRBV25-1	TRBD2	-	TGTGCCAGCAGGGAAGCGGGGGGAGCGGTCAATGAGCAGTTCTTC	CASREAGGAVNEQFF
TRBJ1-5	TRBV29-1	-	-	TGCAGCGCAAACCGGGGGCAATATAGCAATCAGCCCCAGCATTTT	CSANRGQYSNQPQHF
TRBJ2-7	TRBV5-6	-	-	TGTGCCAGCAGCTGGACAACTAACTACGAGCAGTACTTC	CASSWTTNYEQYF
TRBJ2-7	TRBV14	-	-	TGTGCCAGCAGCCAAGACACCTACGAGCAGTACTTC	CASSQDTYEQYF
TRBJ1-5	TRBV19	TRBD1	-	TGTGCCAGTAGTAATAACAGGGGGCGCGATCAGCCCCAGCATTTT	CASSNNRGRDQPQHF
TRBJ2-3	TRBV15	-	-	TGTGCCACCAGCAGGACACTACCCCTGGGGAATACGCAGTATTTT	CATSRTLPLGNTQYF
TRBJ1-2	TRBV27	-	-	TGTGCCAGCAGTTCGAGCACTAACTATGGCTACACCTTC	CASSSSTNYGYTF
TRBJ1-2	TRBV2	-	-	TGTGCCAGCAGTGGCAGGGAAACTAACTATGGCTACACCTTC	CASSGRETNYGYTF
TRBJ2-2	TRBV7-2	-	-	TGTGCCAGCAGCTCAACTTCGACCGGGGAGCTGTTTTTT	CASSSTSTGELFF
TRBJ1-1	TRBV18	TRBD1	-	TGTGCCAGCTCACCACCCTCTCAGCCCAGGTTGGGACAGAGGATGCTGGGAGCTTTCTTT	CASSPPSQPRLGQRMLGAFF
TRBJ2-3	TRBV5-1	TRBD2	-	TGCGCCAGCAGCTTGGCCCGGTCTAGCGGGGGTAGCACAGATACGCAGTATTTT	CASSLARSSGGSTDTQYF
TRBJ1-3	TRBV7-6	TRBD1	-	TGTGCCAGCAGTCGACAGGGGTCGCACACCATATATTTT	CASSRQGSHTIYF
TRBJ1-6	TRBV13	-	-	TGTGCCAGCAGCTTAAGAGGGAAGTATTCACCCCTCCACTTT	CASSLRGKYSPLHF
TRBJ1-6	TRBV6-1	-	-	TGTGCCAGCAGCGTGGGCTCCTATAATTCACCCCTCCACTTT	CASSVGSYNSPLHF
TRBJ2-5	TRBV5-1	TRBD2	once	TGCGCCAGCAGCTTCTCTAGCGGGGGTGCGGGGACCCAGTACTTC	CASSFSSGGAGTQYF
TRBJ2-1	TRBV30	TRBD2	-	TGTGCCTGGACTCGGGGGGGCAATGAGCAGTTCTTC	CAWTRGGNEQFF
TRBJ1-1	TRBV6-5	-	-	TGTGCCAGCAGCCGCGGACGGGCGAACACTGAAGCTTTCTTT	CASSRGRANTEAFF
TRBJ1-5	TRBV6-1	-	once	TGTGCCAGCACCCCGGGTGGTCAGCCCCAGCATTTT	CASTPGGQPQHF
TRBJ1-2	TRBV9	-	-	TGTGCCAGCAGCGTATACAGCAACTATGGCTACACCTTC	CASSVYSNYGYTF